The following is a T cell receptor (beta chain) sequence with its context. Its antigen is unidentified. Data came from immunoSEQ multiplex PCR; TCRdb stores just in-frame clones and leaves some out. The repertoire has around 150,000 clones, nearly 90% of them found once; the top ten carry 10%. The data were obtained in a study of cytomegalovirus exposure and HLA in healthy donors. Study-wide results and limits: Diagnosis of cytomegalovirus status made by the classifier reportedly showed high specificity and sensitivity. Most TCR sequences proved rare, with some public TCRs found in many donors. The study recorded 164 TCR beta chains that were cytomegalovirus-associated. In vitro experiments confirmed that a few CMV-associated chains were specific for CMV antigens.

The germline CDR1 and CDR2 sequences are SEHNR and FQNEAQ (reference sequence). Trimming removed 4 bases from V and 6 bases from J; junction bases left unmatched: 9. The CDR3 is 14 amino acids. The chain couples TRBV7-9 to TRBJ2-7; TRBD1 matches 7 bases. Sequenced: PBMCs. The clonotype was recovered from a woman aged 18-35 years in good health and CMV-seropositive. In DNA form, the CDR3 reads TGTGCCAGCAGCTCCCCGACAGGGCACCCCGAGCAGTACTTC. This gives the protein CASSSPTGHPEQYF.